The 15 T cell receptor beta chains below come from one sample, sequenced in a study of early T cells in non-severe SARS-CoV-2 infection. TCRdb analysed the 5' RACE reads with MiXCR anew, one entry per CDR3 protein. The table includes 32,000 or so distinct CDR3 sequences, under 7% detected once. Specimen: whole blood. The receptors come from an adult who was a healthcare worker with PCR-confirmed SARS-CoV-2 infection or an uninfected control (not recorded which).

This clonotype was seen a handful of times. This sequence joins TRBV5-1 and TRBJ2-2, with D tentatively TRBD2 (5 bases). Trimming cost V 4 bases and J 1 base, with 11 bases left between them. The CDR3 consists of 15 residues. CDR1 and CDR2 from the germline V gene are SGHRS and YFSETQ. The CDR3 DNA sequence: TGCGCCAGCAGCCCACCACGGGGGAACACCGGGGAGCTGTTTTTT. This sequence encodes CASSPPRGNTGELFF.

Concerning this clonotype itself: Germline is not matched at one junction end, which may reflect a read error. The rearrangement uses TRBV5-1 and TRBJ2-3; D gene ambiguous. The length of the CDR3 is 15 residues. CDR1 SGHRS and CDR2 YFSETQ come from the germline V gene. The CDR3 is CASTSFRARTDTQYF. Here the CDR3 DNA reads TGCGCCAGCACGAGTTTCCGGGCCCGCACGGATACGCAGTATTTT.

The genes are TRBV3-1 and TRBJ2-5, with D hard to call. The CDR3 sequence is 12 residues long. With 3 bases removed from V and 5 bases from J, the gap between germline ends came to 7 bases. The germline CDR1 and CDR2 sequences are LGHDT and YNNKEL (reference sequence). The CDR3 loop is CASSHYPETQYF. In DNA, the CDR3 is TGTGCCAGCAGCCATTATCCCGAGACCCAGTACTTC.

This clonotype was counted ten times or more. This chain uses TRBV7-9 with TRBJ2-2; no clear D gene. The CDR3 contains 13 residues. V was shortened by 5 bases and J by 6 bases, with 10 bases between the two germline ends. CDR1 is SEHNR and CDR2 is FQNEAQ in the germline V gene (reference sequence). In DNA, the CDR3 is TGTGCCAGCAGCCCACCAAATGCCGGGGAGCTGTTTTTT. This encodes CASSPPNAGELFF.

This clonotype was found a few times. The chain couples TRBV5-1 to TRBJ2-1; no clear D. The ends were cut back, 1 base at V and 4 bases at J, with 6 bases in the middle. From germline, CDR1 is SGHRS and CDR2 YFSETQ. This CDR3 comprises 13 residues. The CDR3 DNA reads TGCGCCAGCAGCTTGACTACTTACAATGAGCAGTTCTTC. Its protein product is CASSLTTYNEQFF.

V usage is TRBV20-1 and J usage is TRBJ2-7; D is possibly TRBD2 (6 bases). This CDR3 comprises 13 residues. Trimming took off 5 bases at V and 3 bases at J, with 14 bases between the two ends. Germline CDR1 and CDR2: DFQATT and SNEGSKA (reference sequence). The CDR3 protein is CSAEPAGGYEQYF. The CDR3 DNA reads as TGCAGTGCTGAGCCAGCGGGCGGCTACGAGCAGTACTTC.

The gene calls are TRBV11-2 and TRBJ2-1; 9 positions agree with TRBD2. Trimming took 1 base from V and 3 from J; bases not matched to a gene: 4. The CDR3 extends over 16 amino acids. CDR1 is SGHAT, CDR2 FQNNGV, per germline. The CDR3 DNA is TGTGCCAGCAGCTTAGGACTAGCGGCCATCTACAATGAGCAGTTCTTC. Its protein is CASSLGLAAIYNEQFF.

The chain is built from TRBV7-2 and TRBJ2-1; 7 bases line up with TRBD1. The CDR3 totals 13 residues. Per germline, CDR1 SGHTA and CDR2 FQGNSA. V shed 5 bases and J 4 bases; nucleotides not matched to a gene: 2. The CDR3 loop is CASSTGQYNEQFF. The CDR3, as DNA: TGTGCCAGCAGCACGGGACAGTACAATGAGCAGTTCTTC.

In its sample, this clonotype was seen a few times. The chain combines TRBV10-3 with TRBJ1-1, with D unresolved. This CDR3 has 12 residues. The V and J ends lost 0 bases and 6 bases respectively, with 5 bases between them. CDR1 and CDR2 from the germline V gene are ENHRY and SYGVKD. The CDR3 DNA reads as TGTGCCATCAGTGAGTCCTGGTCTGAAGCTTTCTTT. Translation: CAISESWSEAFF.

Note on this clonotype: A much larger clone lies a single base off, so this may be a read error. The chain recombines TRBV2 with TRBJ2-3; D is unresolved. This CDR3 contains 13 residues. V was trimmed by 8 bases and J by 0 bases, leaving 9 bases between them. Germline V gene sequence: CDR1 SNHLY, CDR2 FYNNEI. CDR3 sequence reads: CASYYTSTDTQYF. The CDR3 nucleotides are TGTGCCAGCTATTACACGAGCACAGATACGCAGTATTTT.

The sample holds many counts of this clonotype. The genes are TRBV28 and TRBJ2-1; D remains ambiguous. The CDR3 length is 15 residues. The V and J ends lost 2 bases and 0 bases respectively, with 8 bases between them. Germline assignment: CDR1 MDHEN and CDR2 SYDVKM. CDR3 nucleotides: TGTGCCAGCAGTTTACCGCCAGGCTCCTACAATGAGCAGTTCTTC. This translates into CASSLPPGSYNEQFF.

This clonotype was counted ten times or more. This chain joins TRBV7-9 and TRBJ1-1; the match to TRBD1 covers 7 bases. This CDR3 contains 16 residues. V dropped 5 bases and J dropped 4; count of bases not matched to a gene: 13. The germline V gene has CDR1 SEHNR and CDR2 FQNEAQ (reference sequence). CDR3 residues: CASSQGSGQLGTEAFF. CDR3 sequence (DNA): TGTGCCAGCAGCCAAGGGTCGGGACAGCTGGGCACTGAAGCTTTCTTT.

In its sample, this clonotype was seen many times. V usage is TRBV6-1 and J usage is TRBJ2-7; tentatively, D is TRBD1 (6 bases). Trimming stripped 4 bases from V and 7 bases from J, with 11 bases between. Per the germline V gene, CDR1 is MNHNS and CDR2 is SASEGT. The CDR3 length is 12 residues. The CDR3 nucleotides read TGTGCCAGCAGTGCCTCGAGGGGGGAGCAGTACTTC. Protein product: CASSASRGEQYF.

This clonotype was found a few times. The J gene is TRBJ1-5, the V gene TRBV19, with 9 nucleotides matching TRBD1. The germline V gene has CDR1 LNHDA and CDR2 SQIVND (reference sequence). The ends lost 8 bases at V and 5 bases at J; junction bases unmatched: 13. The CDR3 length is 16 residues. The CDR3 sequence is CASFATGTGKHQPQHF. CDR3 sequence (DNA): TGTGCCAGTTTTGCTACCGGGACAGGGAAGCATCAGCCCCAGCATTTT.

This clonotype was observed a few times. The chain has TRBV7-2 and TRBJ2-5; a weak D match, TRBD2 (6 bases). The CDR3 is 15 residues long. Germline values: CDR1 SGHTA, CDR2 FQGNSA. Trimming stripped 2 bases from V and 2 bases from J, with 12 bases between. CDR3 protein: CASSLLWEEQETQYF. The CDR3 DNA follows: TGTGCCAGCAGCTTATTGTGGGAGGAACAAGAGACCCAGTACTTC.